This entry lists 9 T cell receptor beta chains sequenced from one sample in a study of molecular identifiers for immune sequencing clone quantification. Each CDR3 protein gets one entry after TCRdb re-called the PCR reads with MiXCR. The sample includes about 640,000 distinct CDR3 sequences, just under 20% of them seen just once. The sequenced material came from naive CD8+ T cells from blood, with Jurkat cell RNA spiked in. Subset reported: FACS-sorted CD8+CD4-CCR7+CD45RA+ naive T cells. Receptors originate from a human donor in good health. Some libraries in this study had Jurkat cell RNA spiked in.

This clonotype was counted many times. J is TRBJ1-2 and V is TRBV13; TRBD1 agrees at 12 bases. J gave up 2 bases and V 5 bases, and 12 bases lay outside the gene matches. This CDR3 contains 18 residues. Germline CDR1 is PRHDT and CDR2 is FYEKMQ (reference sequence). In DNA, the CDR3 is TGTGCCAGCAGCCCCAGAGAGACCGGGACAGGGGGCAACTATGGCTACACCTTC. The encoded protein is CASSPRETGTGGNYGYTF.

This clonotype was counted at least ten times. The rearrangement joins TRBV7-8 to TRBJ2-1; no reliable D call. Trimming stripped 2 bases from V and 0 bases from J, with 17 bases between. CDR1 and CDR2 from the germline V gene are SGHVS and FQNEAQ. The CDR3 is made up of 18 amino acids. CDR3 in DNA: TGTGCCAGCAGCTTAACCGTCGGAAGGGCCAGCTCCTACAATGAGCAGTTCTTC. This codes for CASSLTVGRASSYNEQFF. The full variable domain, completed using reference TRBV7-8 and TRBJ2-1, is GAGVSQSPRYKVAKRGQDVALRCDPISGHVSLFWYQQALGQGPEFLTYFQNEAQLDKSGLPSDRFFAERPEGSVSTLKIQRTQQEDSAVYLCASSLTVGRASSYNEQFFGPGTRLTVL.

This clonotype was seen many times. The rearrangement uses TRBV7-9 and TRBJ1-5; possibly TRBD1 for D (5 bases). CDR1 is SEHNR, CDR2 FQNEAQ, per germline (reference sequence). The CDR3 has 12 residues. V was trimmed by 4 bases and J by 7 bases, leaving 8 bases between them. CDR3 nucleotide sequence: TGTGCCAGCAGCTCCGAGGGGCAGCCCCAGCATTTT. Translation gives CASSSEGQPQHF.

This clonotype was seen repeatedly, ten times or more. The chain has TRBV6-2 or TRBV6-3 and TRBJ2-5; D is uncertain. In germline, CDR1 is MNHEY, CDR2 SVGEGT. This CDR3 region has 13 residues. Trimming left V 2 bases short and J 5 bases short, with 9 bases between. The CDR3 loop is CASSYDLTETQYF. CDR3 DNA: TGTGCCAGCAGTTACGACCTTACGGAGACCCAGTACTTC.

The chain carries TRBV7-9 and TRBJ1-6; D may be TRBD1 (6 bases). Trimming shortened V by 5 bases and J by 10 bases, and 15 bases separated the two germline ends. Germline lookup yields CDR1 SEHNR and CDR2 FQNEAQ (reference sequence). There are 14 residues in the CDR3. CDR3: CASSRTEGGSPLHF. In nucleotides, the CDR3 is TGTGCCAGCAGCCGGACCGAAGGGGGGTCACCCCTCCACTTT.

Points on this clonotype: A read error is possible here, since a much larger clone lies one base away. This chain uses TRBV12-5 with TRBJ1-1; D is undetermined. The CDR3 has 12 amino acids. In germline, CDR1 is LGHNT, CDR2 FRNRAP. Deletions cut 4 bases from V and 8 bases from J, with 11 bases between. In DNA form, the CDR3 reads TGTGCTAGTGGTTCTCACCAGACCGAAGCTTTCTTT. It encodes CASGSHQTEAFF.

This clonotype was observed many times. For the CDR3, the DNA is TGTGCCAGCAGTTCCGGGACTAGCGGGGGAAACACAGATACGCAGTATTTT. Encoded protein: CASSSGTSGGNTDTQYF. The V and J genes are TRBV6-2 or TRBV6-3 and TRBJ2-3; TRBD2 agrees at 14 bases. This CDR3 comprises 17 residues. CDR1 is MNHEY, CDR2 SVGEGT, per germline. With V trimmed by 4 bases and J by 2 bases, 5 bases remained unmatched.

In this sample, this clonotype turned up a few times. The chain couples TRBV27 to TRBJ2-7; D unresolved. Germline CDR1 reads MNHEY; CDR2 reads SMNVEV (reference sequence). The CDR3 loop spans 15 amino acids. Trimming removed 0 bases at V and 4 bases at J, with 13 bases between. CDR3: CASSLSVLREYEQYF. The CDR3 nucleotides read TGTGCCAGCAGTTTATCGGTCCTTCGAGAATACGAGCAGTACTTC.

This clonotype has ten or more counts. The chain combines TRBV27 with TRBJ2-5; 10 bases map to TRBD1. J was trimmed by 7 bases and V by 7 bases; bases with no gene match: 9. The CDR3 covers 14 residues. Germline CDR1 is MNHEY and CDR2 is SMNVEV (reference sequence). CDR3 protein: CASISRQGAGTQYF. CDR3 coding DNA: TGTGCCAGCATTTCCCGACAGGGGGCCGGGACCCAGTACTTC.